This entry is about one TCR beta chain. This table comes from immunoSEQ multiplex PCR, and its TCRdb copy is limited to in-frame clones, with some not included. The sample contains about 320,000 clones, just over 85% of which appear only once. The germline V gene encodes CDR1 GTSNPN and CDR2 SVGIG (reference sequence). This CDR3 has 13 residues. The V gene lost 5 bases and the J gene lost 4 bases, with 14 bases spanning the gap. The data were taken from a study of Ad26.COV2.S vaccination and SARS-CoV-2 variants. Background on the study: Ad26.COV2.S was injected intramuscularly once or twice, 56 days apart.

Treatment: some 19 received Ad26.COV2.S at low or high dose, single or two shots; five or six received placebo; per-sample allocation not given. Sampling was done on day 63 after the first vaccine or placebo injection. J is TRBJ1-2 and V is TRBV30, with a weak D call TRBD1 (6 bases). This TCR was sampled from a person between 18 and 65 years old who received the Ad26.COV2.S COVID-19 vaccine or a placebo. The source material was peripheral blood, sampled in a trial of Ad26.COV2.S vaccine versus placebo. CDR3 DNA sequence: TGTGCCTGGGGCAGGGGTAGCGGCTATGGCTACACCTTC. As protein: CAWGRGSGYGYTF. Drawing the rest from reference TRBV30 and TRBJ1-2, the complete variable domain is SQTIHQWPATLVQPVGSPLSLECTVEGTSNPNLYWYRQAAGRGLQLLFYSVGIGQISSEVPQNLSASRPQDRQFILSSKKLLLSDSGFYLCAWGRGSGYGYTFGSGTRLTVV.